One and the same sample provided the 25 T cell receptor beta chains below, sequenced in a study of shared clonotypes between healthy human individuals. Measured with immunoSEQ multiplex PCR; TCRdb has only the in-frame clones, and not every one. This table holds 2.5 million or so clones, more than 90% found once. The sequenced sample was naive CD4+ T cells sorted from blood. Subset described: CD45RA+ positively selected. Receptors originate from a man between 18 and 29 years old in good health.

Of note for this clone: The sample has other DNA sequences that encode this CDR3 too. The CDR3 reads CASSLGLAGNTGELFF. Written as DNA, the CDR3 is TGTGCCAGCAGCTTAGGCCTGGCAGGGAACACCGGGGAGCTGTTTTTT. V and J are TRBV5-5 and TRBJ2-2; D uncertain. The germline V gene has CDR1 SGHKS and CDR2 YYEKEE (reference sequence). The CDR3 covers 16 residues. V lost 2 bases, J lost 1 base, and 12 bases lay in between.

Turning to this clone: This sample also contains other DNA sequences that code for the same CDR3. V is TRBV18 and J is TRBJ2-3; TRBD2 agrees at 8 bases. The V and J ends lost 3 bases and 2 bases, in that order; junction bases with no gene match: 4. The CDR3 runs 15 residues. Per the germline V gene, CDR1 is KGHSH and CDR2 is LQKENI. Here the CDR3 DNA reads TGTGCCAGCTCACCTCTAGCGGGCGCCACAGATACGCAGTATTTT. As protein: CASSPLAGATDTQYF.

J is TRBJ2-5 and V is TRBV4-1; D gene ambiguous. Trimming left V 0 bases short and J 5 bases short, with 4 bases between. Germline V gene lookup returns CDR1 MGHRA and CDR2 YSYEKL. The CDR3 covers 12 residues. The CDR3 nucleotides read TGCGCCAGCAGCCAAGAGCCCGAGACCCAGTACTTC. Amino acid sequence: CASSQEPETQYF.

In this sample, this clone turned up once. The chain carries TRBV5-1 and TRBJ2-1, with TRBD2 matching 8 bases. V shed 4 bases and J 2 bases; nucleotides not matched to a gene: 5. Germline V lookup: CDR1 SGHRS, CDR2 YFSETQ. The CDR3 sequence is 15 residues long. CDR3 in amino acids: CASSPGGLAYNEQFF. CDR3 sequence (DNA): TGCGCCAGCAGCCCGGGGGGACTAGCCTACAATGAGCAGTTCTTC.

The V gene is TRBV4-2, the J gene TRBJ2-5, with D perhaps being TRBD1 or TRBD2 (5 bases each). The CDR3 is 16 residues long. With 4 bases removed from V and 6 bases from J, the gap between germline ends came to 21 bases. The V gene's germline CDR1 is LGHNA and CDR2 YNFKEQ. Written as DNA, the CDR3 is TGTGCCAGCAGCCTGGGGGAGACTTCAGCCGAAAAGACCCAGTACTTC. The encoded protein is CASSLGETSAEKTQYF.

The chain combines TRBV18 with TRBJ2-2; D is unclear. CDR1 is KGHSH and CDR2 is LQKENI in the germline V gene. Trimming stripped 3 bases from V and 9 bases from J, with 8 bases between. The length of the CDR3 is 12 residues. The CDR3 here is CASSPTSWELFF. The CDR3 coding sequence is TGTGCCAGCTCACCCACCTCCTGGGAGCTGTTTTTT.

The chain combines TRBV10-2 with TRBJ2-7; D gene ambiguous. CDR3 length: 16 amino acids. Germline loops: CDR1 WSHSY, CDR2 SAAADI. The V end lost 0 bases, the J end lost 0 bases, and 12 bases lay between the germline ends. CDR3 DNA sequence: TGCGCCAGCAGTGAGTCGCGTAAGAGATTCTCCTACGAGCAGTACTTC. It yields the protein CASSESRKRFSYEQYF.

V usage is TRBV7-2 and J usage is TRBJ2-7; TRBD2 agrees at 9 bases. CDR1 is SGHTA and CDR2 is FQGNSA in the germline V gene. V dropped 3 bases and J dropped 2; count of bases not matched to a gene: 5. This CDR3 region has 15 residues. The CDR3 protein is CASSLVAGVPYEQYF. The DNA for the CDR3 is TGTGCCAGCAGCTTGGTAGCGGGAGTTCCCTACGAGCAGTACTTC.

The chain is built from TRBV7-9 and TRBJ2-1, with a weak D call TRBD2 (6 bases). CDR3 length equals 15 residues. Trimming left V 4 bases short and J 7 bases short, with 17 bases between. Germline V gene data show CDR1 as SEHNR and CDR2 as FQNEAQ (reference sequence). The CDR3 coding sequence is TGTGCCAGCAGCTCGGGAGCGGTTAGCTTGAATGAGCAGTTCTTC. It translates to CASSSGAVSLNEQFF.

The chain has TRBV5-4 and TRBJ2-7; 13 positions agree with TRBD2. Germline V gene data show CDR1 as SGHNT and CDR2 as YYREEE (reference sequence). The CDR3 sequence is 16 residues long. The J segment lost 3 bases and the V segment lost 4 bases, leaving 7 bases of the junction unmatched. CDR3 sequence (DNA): TGTGCCAGCAGCATCGGACTAGCGGGGGTTCGCTACGAGCAGTACTTC. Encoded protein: CASSIGLAGVRYEQYF.

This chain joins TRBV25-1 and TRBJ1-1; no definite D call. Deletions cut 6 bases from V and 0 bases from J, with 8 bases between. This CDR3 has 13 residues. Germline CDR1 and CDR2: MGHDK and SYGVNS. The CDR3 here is CASSRDMNTEAFF. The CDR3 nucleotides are TGTGCCAGCAGCCGCGACATGAACACTGAAGCTTTCTTT.

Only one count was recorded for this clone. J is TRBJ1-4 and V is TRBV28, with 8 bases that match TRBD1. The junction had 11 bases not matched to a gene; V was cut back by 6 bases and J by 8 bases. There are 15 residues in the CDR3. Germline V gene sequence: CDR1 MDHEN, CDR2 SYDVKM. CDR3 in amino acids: CASSSPGTGWEKLFF. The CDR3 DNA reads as TGTGCCAGCAGCTCCCCGGGGACAGGTTGGGAAAAACTGTTTTTT.

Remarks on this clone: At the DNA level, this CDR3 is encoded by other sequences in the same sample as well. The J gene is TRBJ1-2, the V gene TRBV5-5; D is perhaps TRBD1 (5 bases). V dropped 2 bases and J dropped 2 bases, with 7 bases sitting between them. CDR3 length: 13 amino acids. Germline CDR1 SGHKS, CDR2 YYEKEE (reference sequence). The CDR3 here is CASSLEGNYGYTF. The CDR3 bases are TGTGCCAGCAGCTTAGAGGGGAACTATGGCTACACCTTC.

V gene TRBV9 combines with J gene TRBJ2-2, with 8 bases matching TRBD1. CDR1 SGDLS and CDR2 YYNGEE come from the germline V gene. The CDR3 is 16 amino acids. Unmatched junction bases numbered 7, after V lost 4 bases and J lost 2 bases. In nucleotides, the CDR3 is TGTGCCAGCAGCCAACCCGGGACAGGAAACACCGGGGAGCTGTTTTTT. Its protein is CASSQPGTGNTGELFF.

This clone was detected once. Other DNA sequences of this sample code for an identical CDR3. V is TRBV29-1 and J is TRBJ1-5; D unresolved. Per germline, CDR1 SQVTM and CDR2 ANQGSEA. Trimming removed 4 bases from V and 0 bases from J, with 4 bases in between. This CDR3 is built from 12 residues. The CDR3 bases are TGCAGCGTTGGTGCTAGCAATCAGCCCCAGCATTTT. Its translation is CSVGASNQPQHF.

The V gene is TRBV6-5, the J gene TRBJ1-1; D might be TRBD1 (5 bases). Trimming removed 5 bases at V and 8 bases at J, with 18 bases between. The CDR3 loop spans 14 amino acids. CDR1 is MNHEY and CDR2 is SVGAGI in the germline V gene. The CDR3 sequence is CASSKRDRAYEAFF. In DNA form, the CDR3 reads TGTGCCAGCAGTAAAAGGGACCGAGCTTACGAAGCTTTCTTT.

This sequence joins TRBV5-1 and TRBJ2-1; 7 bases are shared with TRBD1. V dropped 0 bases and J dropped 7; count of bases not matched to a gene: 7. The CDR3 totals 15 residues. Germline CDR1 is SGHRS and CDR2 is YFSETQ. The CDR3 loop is CASSLEGARSNEQFF. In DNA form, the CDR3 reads TGCGCCAGCAGCTTGGAGGGGGCCAGGTCTAATGAGCAGTTCTTC.

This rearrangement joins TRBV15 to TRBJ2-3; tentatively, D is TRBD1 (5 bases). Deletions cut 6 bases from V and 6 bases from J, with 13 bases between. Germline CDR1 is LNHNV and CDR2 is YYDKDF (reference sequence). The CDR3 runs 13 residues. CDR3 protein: CATRAGNSDTQYF. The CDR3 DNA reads TGTGCCACCAGGGCAGGGAATAGTGATACGCAGTATTTT.

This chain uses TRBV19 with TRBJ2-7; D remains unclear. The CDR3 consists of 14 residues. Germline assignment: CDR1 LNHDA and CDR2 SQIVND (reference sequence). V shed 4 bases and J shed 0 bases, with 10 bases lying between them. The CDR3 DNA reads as TGTGCCAGTAGTACCCAAAGGTTCTCCTACGAGCAGTACTTC. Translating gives CASSTQRFSYEQYF.

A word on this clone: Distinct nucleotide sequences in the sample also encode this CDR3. CDR3 DNA: TGCAGTGCTAGGGATGGAAACACCATATATTTT. Its protein product is CSARDGNTIYF. The chain couples TRBV20-1 to TRBJ1-3; D call uncertain. Per the germline V gene, CDR1 is DFQATT and CDR2 is SNEGSKA (reference sequence). The germline V and J ends were trimmed by 3 bases and 3 bases, with 3 bases remaining between them. CDR3 length: 11 amino acids.

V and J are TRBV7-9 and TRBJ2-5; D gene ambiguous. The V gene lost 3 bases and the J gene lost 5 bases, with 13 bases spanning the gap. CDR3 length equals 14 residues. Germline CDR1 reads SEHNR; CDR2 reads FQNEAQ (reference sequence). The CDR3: CASSFLGLLETQYF. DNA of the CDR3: TGTGCCAGCAGCTTCTTAGGTCTCCTGGAGACCCAGTACTTC.

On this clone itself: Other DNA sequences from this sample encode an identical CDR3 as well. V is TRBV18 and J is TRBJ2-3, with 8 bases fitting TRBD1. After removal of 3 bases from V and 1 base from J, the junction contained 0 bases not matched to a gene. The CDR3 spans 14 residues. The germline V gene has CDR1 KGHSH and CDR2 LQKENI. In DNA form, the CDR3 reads TGTGCCAGCTCACCGACAGGGGGCACAGATACGCAGTATTTT. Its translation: CASSPTGGTDTQYF.

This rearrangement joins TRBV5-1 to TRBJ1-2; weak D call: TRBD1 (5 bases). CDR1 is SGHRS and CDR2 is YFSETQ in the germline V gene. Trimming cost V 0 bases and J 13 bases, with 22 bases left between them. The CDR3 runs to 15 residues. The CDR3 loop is CASSLAGQGDFVFTF. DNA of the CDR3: TGCGCCAGCAGCTTGGCGGGGCAGGGCGACTTTGTTTTCACCTTC.

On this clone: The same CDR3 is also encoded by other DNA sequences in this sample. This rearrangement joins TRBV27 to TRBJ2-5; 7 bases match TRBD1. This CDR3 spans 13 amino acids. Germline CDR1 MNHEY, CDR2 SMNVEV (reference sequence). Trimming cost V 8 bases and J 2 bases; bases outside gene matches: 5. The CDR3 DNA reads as TGTGCCAGCTCCCGACAGGGACAAGAGACCCAGTACTTC. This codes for CASSRQGQETQYF.

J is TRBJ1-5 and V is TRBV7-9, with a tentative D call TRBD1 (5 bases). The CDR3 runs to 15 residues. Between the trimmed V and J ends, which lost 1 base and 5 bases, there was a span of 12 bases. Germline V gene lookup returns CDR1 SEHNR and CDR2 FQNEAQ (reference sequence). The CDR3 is CASSLGQGLDQPQHF. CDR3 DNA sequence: TGTGCCAGCAGCTTAGGCCAGGGATTAGATCAGCCCCAGCATTTT. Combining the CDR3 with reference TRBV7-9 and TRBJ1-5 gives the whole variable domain DTGVSQNPRHKITKRGQNVTFRCDPISEHNRLYWYRQTLGQGPEFLTYFQNEAQLEKSRLLSDRFSAERPKGSFSTLEIQRTEQGDSAMYLCASSLGQGLDQPQHFGDGTRLSIL.